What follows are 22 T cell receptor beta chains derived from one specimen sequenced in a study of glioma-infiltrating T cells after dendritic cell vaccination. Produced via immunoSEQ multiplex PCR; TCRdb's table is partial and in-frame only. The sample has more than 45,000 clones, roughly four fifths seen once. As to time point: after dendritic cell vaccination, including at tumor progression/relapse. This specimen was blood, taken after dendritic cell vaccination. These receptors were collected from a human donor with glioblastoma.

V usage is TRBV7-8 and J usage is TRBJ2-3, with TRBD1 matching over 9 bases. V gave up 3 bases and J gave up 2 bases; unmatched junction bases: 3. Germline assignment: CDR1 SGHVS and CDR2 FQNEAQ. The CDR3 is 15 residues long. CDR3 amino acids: CASSFGQGYTDTQYF. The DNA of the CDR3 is TGTGCCAGCAGCTTTGGACAGGGGTACACAGATACGCAGTATTTT. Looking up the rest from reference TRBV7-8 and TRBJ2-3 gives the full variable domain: GAGVSQSPRYKVAKRGQDVALRCDPISGHVSLFWYQQALGQGPEFLTYFQNEAQLDKSGLPSDRFFAERPEGSVSTLKIQRTQQEDSAVYLCASSFGQGYTDTQYFGPGTRLTVL.

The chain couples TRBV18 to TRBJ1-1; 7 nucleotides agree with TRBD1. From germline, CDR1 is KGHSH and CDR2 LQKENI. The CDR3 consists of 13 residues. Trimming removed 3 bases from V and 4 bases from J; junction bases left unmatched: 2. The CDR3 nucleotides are TGTGCCAGCTCACCGACAGGGACCACTGAAGCTTTCTTT. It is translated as CASSPTGTTEAFF.

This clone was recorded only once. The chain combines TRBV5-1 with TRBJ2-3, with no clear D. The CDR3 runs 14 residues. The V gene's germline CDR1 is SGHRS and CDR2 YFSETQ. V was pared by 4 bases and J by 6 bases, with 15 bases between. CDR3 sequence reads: CASSPYVNSDTQYF. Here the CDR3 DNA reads TGCGCCAGCAGCCCCTATGTCAATTCGGATACGCAGTATTTT.

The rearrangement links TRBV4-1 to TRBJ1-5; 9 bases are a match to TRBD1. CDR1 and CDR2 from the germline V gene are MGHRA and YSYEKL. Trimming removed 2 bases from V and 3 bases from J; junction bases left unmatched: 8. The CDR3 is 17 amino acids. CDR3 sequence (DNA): TGCGCCAGCAGCCAAAATCCCGGGACAGGGTTCAATCAGCCCCAGCATTTT. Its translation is CASSQNPGTGFNQPQHF.

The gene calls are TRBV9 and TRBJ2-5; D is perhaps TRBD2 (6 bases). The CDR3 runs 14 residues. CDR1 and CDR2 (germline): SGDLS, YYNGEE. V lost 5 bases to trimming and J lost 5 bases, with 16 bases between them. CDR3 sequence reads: CASSYSGLPETQYF. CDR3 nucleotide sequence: TGTGCCAGCAGTTATAGCGGACTCCCGGAGACCCAGTACTTC.

CDR3 amino acids: CASSAKRGINEQFF. The DNA for the CDR3 is TGTGCCAGCAGTGCGAAGCGGGGGATCAATGAGCAGTTCTTC. V gene TRBV2 combines with J gene TRBJ2-1, with 8 bases that match TRBD2. J lost 6 bases, V lost 4 bases, and 5 bases had no gene match. Germline V CDR1 and CDR2: SNHLY, FYNNEI. The CDR3 sequence is 14 residues long.

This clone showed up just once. The CDR3 bases are TGCGCCAGCAGCAACCTCGGGACAGGGCCGGGAAACACCATATATTTT. This sequence encodes CASSNLGTGPGNTIYF. The J gene is TRBJ1-3, the V gene TRBV5-1; 9 bases line up with TRBD1. This CDR3 has 16 residues. With V trimmed by 4 bases and J by 4 bases, 9 bases remained unmatched. Per germline, CDR1 SGHRS and CDR2 YFSETQ.

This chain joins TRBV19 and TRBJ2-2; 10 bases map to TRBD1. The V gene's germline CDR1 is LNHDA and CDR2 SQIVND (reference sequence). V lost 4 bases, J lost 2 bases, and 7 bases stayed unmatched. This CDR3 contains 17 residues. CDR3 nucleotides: TGTGCCAGTAGTAGAGACCGGGACAGGGGTAACACCGGGGAGCTGTTTTTT. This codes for CASSRDRDRGNTGELFF.

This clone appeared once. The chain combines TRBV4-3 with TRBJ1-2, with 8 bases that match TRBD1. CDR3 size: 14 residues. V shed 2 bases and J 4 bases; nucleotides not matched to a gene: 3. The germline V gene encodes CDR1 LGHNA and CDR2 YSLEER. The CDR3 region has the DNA TGCGCCAGCAGCCAAAGAGACAGGGGCTATGGCTACACCTTC. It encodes CASSQRDRGYGYTF.

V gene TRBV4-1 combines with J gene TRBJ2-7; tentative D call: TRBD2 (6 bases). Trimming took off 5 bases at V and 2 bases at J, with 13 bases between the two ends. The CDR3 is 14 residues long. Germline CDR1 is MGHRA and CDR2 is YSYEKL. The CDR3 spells CASSVEEGTYEQYF. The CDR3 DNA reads TGCGCCAGCAGCGTAGAGGAGGGTACCTACGAGCAGTACTTC.

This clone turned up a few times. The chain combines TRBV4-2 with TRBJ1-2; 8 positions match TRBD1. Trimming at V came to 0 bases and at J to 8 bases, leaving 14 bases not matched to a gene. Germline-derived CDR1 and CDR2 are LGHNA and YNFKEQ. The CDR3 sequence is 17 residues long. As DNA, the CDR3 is TGTGCCAGCAGCCAAGAATTGGGTCGGACAGGGATCGGGGGCTACACCTTC. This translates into CASSQELGRTGIGGYTF.

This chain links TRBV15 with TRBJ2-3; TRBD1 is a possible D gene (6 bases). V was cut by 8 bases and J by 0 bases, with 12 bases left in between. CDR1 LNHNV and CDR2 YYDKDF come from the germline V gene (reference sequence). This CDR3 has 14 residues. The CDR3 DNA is TGTGCCACCGGTTTAGGGGGAAGCACAGATACGCAGTATTTT. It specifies CATGLGGSTDTQYF. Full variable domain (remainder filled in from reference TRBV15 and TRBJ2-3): DAMVIQNPRYQVTQFGKPVTLSCSQTLNHNVMYWYQQKSSQAPKLLFHYYDKDFNNEADTPDNFQSRRPNTSFCFLDIRSPGLGDTAMYLCATGLGGSTDTQYFGPGTRLTVL.

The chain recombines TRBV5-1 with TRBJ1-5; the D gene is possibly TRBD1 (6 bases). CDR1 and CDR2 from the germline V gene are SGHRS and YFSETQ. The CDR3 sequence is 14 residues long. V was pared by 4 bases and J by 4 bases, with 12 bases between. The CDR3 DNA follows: TGCGCCAGCAGCGAGGACAGCCTTAATCAGCCCCAGCATTTT. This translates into CASSEDSLNQPQHF.

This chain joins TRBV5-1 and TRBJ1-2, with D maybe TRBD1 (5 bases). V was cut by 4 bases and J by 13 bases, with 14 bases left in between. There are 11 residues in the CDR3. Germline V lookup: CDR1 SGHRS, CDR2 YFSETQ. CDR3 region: CASSGAGFTTF. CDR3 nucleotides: TGCGCCAGCAGCGGCGCAGGGTTTACCACCTTC.

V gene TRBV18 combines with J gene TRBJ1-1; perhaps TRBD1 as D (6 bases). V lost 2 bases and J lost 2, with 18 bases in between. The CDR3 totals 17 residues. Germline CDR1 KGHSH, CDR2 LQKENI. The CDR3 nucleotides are TGTGCCAGCTCACCAAGGGTTGTAGGGGGGGACAACACTGAAGCTTTCTTT. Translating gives CASSPRVVGGDNTEAFF.

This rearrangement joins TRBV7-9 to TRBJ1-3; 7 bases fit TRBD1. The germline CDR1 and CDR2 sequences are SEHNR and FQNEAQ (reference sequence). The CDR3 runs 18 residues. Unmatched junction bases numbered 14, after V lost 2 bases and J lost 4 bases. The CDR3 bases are TGTGCCAGCAGCTTACGGGGGTTTGGGCAGGGGGAAGGAAACACCATATATTTT. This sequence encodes CASSLRGFGQGEGNTIYF.

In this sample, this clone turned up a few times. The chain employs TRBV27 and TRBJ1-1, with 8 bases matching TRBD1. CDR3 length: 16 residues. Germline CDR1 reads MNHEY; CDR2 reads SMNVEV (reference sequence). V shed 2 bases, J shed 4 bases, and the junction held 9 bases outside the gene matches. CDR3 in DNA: TGTGCCAGCAGTTTAAATGGACAGGGTTTCGGCACTGAAGCTTTCTTT. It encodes CASSLNGQGFGTEAFF.

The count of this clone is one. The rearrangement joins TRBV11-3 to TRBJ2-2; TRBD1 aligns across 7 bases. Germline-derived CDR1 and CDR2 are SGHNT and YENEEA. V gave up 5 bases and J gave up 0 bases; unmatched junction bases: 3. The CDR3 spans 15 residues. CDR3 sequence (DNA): TGTGCCAGCAGCCCAGGGACAGCGAACACCGGGGAGCTGTTTTTT. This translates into CASSPGTANTGELFF.

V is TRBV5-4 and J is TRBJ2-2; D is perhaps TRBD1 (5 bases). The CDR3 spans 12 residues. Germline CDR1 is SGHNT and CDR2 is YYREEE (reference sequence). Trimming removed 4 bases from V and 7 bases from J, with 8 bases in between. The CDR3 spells CASSPRVGELFF. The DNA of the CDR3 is TGTGCCAGCAGCCCCAGGGTCGGGGAGCTGTTTTTT.

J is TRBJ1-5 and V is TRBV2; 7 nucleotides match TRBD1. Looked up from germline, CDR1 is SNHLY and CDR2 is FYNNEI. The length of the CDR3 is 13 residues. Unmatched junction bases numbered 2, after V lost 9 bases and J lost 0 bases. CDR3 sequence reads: CASRQGSNQPQHF. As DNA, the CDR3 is TGTGCCAGTAGACAGGGTAGCAATCAGCCCCAGCATTTT.

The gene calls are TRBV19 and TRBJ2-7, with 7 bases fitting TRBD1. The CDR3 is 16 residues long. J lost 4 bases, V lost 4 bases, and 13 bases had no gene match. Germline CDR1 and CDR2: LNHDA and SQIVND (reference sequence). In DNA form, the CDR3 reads TGTGCCAGTAGTACCCCCCTGGGGACAGAATTGTACGAGCAGTACTTC. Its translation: CASSTPLGTELYEQYF.

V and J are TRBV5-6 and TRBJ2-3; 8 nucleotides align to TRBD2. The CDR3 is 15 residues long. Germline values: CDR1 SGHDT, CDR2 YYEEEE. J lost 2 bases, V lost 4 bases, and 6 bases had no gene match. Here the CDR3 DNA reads TGTGCCAGCAGCATCGCGGGGGGATACACAGATACGCAGTATTTT. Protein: CASSIAGGYTDTQYF.